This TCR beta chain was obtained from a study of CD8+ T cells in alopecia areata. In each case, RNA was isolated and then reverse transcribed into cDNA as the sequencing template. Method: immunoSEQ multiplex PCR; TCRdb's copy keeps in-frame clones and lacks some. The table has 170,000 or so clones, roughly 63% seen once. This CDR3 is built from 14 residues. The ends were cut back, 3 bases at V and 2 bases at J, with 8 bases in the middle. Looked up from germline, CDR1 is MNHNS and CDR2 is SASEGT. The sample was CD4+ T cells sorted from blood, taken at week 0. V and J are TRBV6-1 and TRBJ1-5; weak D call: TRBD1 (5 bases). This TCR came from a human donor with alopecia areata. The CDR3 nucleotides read TGTGCCAGCAGTGAGGCCAGGGGCAATCAGCCCCAGCATTTT. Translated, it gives CASSEARGNQPQHF.